What follows describes a single T cell receptor (beta chain). This clone was counted a single time. Its antigen is still unknown. Qualities for individual bases were not recorded, and no much larger clone is one base off. This entry is derived from a study of blood T cell repertoires in COVID-19 (dated by TCRdb to about 2020). In the study overall: Samples covering the acute and convalescent phases of COVID-19 were provided by collaborators in the United States, Italy and Spain. The repertoires were released in a freely available public database meant as a resource for research on the immune response to SARS-CoV-2. Deeply sampled blood TCRbeta repertoires from subjects exposed to, actively infected with, or recovered from COVID-19 were included in the dataset. Sample metadata almost always included a de-identified subject ID, COVID-19 status, age in years and sex. The samples were drawn from two sources: the first 160 participants of the ongoing ImmuneRACE study, and 1,000 to 1,500 subjects contributed by 6 global collaborators. The prospective study material was composed of cDNA or gDNA derived from T cells, B-cell-depleted T cells, or PBMCs. Where available, HLA class I and class II types were obtained from metadata supplied by the sample provider rather than from assay-based typing.

Samples from volunteer blood donors who had recovered from COVID-19 were contributed by a second Seattle source. Collaborating institutions collected whole blood in K2EDTA tubes following their own protocols. For TCRbeta analysis, collaborator samples were shipped as frozen whole blood, as isolated PBMCs, or as DNA extracted from either sample type. The research as a whole found: Clinical and demographic metadata were provided uncurated, with the amount varying by source and participant.

TCRbeta CDR3 regions were amplified from genomic DNA using the immunoSEQ Assay, a bias-controlled multiplex PCR. Concerning the study's data processing: The number of nucleated cells in each sample was estimated by amplification of reference gene primers within the assay. To quantify the absolute abundance of each unique TCRbeta CDR3 rearrangement, sequence reads were collapsed and filtered. For each sample, productive Simpson clonality was calculated as the square root of Simpson's diversity index over productive rearrangements. TCRdb provides this immuneACCESS table in a form limited to in-frame rearrangements. Some clones are lacking; in checked studies, under half of them reflect an unresolved V gene, and why the rest are absent is not known. The D gene and trimming were derived from the DNA, and the V and J assignments and clone size from that table. Present in this sample are fewer than 300,000 clones, 83% of which were seen just once. The leading ten clones occupy over 8.5% of the sample.

V is pared back by 1 base and J by 15 bases, with 16 bases lying between the germline termini. The germline V gene provides CDR1 MGHRA and CDR2 YSYEKL. Taken from cysteine to phenylalanine, the CDR3 has 13 residues. Left in the record is the CDR3 DNA by itself, 39 bases read in frame from the first base. The sequenced sample was peripheral blood. This TCR was recovered from a woman in her forties or fifties who had recovered from COVID-19. The sequence is built from TRBV4-1 and TRBJ2-1; the D gene is not confidently resolved. The base sequence is TGCGCCAGCAGCCAAGTACTTGGAGATAGCAGGTTCTTC. This is translated as CASSQVLGDSRFF.